Listed here are 23 T cell receptor beta chains from one sample, sequenced in a study of glioma-infiltrating T cells after dendritic cell vaccination. TCRdb's copy holds only in-frame clones and misses some; the assay was immunoSEQ multiplex PCR. The sample has roughly 83,000 clones; approximately 84% are singletons. Source: blood, taken before dendritic cell vaccination. The receptors were gathered from a human donor with glioblastoma.

The V gene is TRBV19, the J gene TRBJ2-5; TRBD2 is a possible D gene (7 bases). Looked up from germline, CDR1 is LNHDA and CDR2 is SQIVND (reference sequence). The CDR3 contains 16 residues. V lost 3 bases and J 2 bases, leaving 16 bases between the germline ends. In DNA, the CDR3 is TGTGCCAGTAGTATTGCCGGGGGGCTGGGGCAAGAGACCCAGTACTTC. The encoded protein is CASSIAGGLGQETQYF.

This clone was seen a single time. The chain links TRBV29-1 to TRBJ1-2; no firm D call. Per germline, CDR1 SQVTM and CDR2 ANQGSEA. This CDR3 is 12 amino acids long. Trimming took off 4 bases at V and 8 bases at J, with 14 bases between the two ends. In DNA form, the CDR3 reads TGCAGCGTTGTGGAGGCGCGAGGGGGCTACACCTTC. It translates to CSVVEARGGYTF.

The rearrangement joins TRBV15 to TRBJ1-2; 9 nucleotides agree with TRBD1. V dropped 3 bases and J dropped 5; count of bases not matched to a gene: 13. Germline V CDR1 and CDR2: LNHNV, YYDKDF (reference sequence). This CDR3 has 17 amino acids. In DNA, the CDR3 is TGTGCCACCAGCAGGGCTGCTCACAGGGGGCGGTTATATGGCTACACCTTC. It encodes CATSRAAHRGRLYGYTF.

This sequence joins TRBV27 and TRBJ1-1; a possible D gene is TRBD1 (6 bases). Germline V gene sequence: CDR1 MNHEY, CDR2 SMNVEV (reference sequence). Trimming removed 3 bases from V and 12 bases from J, with 11 bases in between. The CDR3 loop spans 11 amino acids. The CDR3 DNA follows: TGTGCCAGCAGTTTTTCAGGGGAGACTTTCTTT. Its translation: CASSFSGETFF.

The chain has TRBV29-1 and TRBJ2-6; D call uncertain. This CDR3 contains 12 residues. Trimming left V 3 bases short and J 4 bases short, with 4 bases between. CDR1 and CDR2 (germline): SQVTM, ANQGSEA. The CDR3 sequence: CSVEAGANVLTF. The DNA for the CDR3 is TGCAGCGTTGAGGCCGGGGCCAACGTCCTGACTTTC.

The chain uses TRBV7-3 and TRBJ2-1, with TRBD2 matching over 7 bases. The J segment lost 6 bases and the V segment lost 1 base, leaving 6 bases of the junction unmatched. The CDR3 runs to 15 residues. Germline CDR1 reads SGHTA; CDR2 reads FQGTGA. The CDR3 bases are TGTGCCAGCAGCTTAATTGGGTCTAGCGGCAATGAGCAGTTCTTC. This translates into CASSLIGSSGNEQFF.

The genes are TRBV6-6 and TRBJ2-7; TRBD2 matches at 7 bases. The ends lost 2 bases at V and 9 bases at J; junction bases unmatched: 13. Per germline, CDR1 MNHNY and CDR2 SVGAGI (reference sequence). The CDR3 loop spans 15 amino acids. The CDR3 loop is CASSYAGGRGGGQYF. The CDR3 region has the DNA TGTGCCAGCAGTTACGCGGGCGGGAGAGGAGGTGGGCAGTACTTC.

J is TRBJ2-2 and V is TRBV7-3, with D maybe TRBD2 (6 bases). The CDR3 consists of 17 residues. V lost 2 bases, J lost 0 bases, and 13 bases lay in between. Germline V gene lookup returns CDR1 SGHTA and CDR2 FQGTGA. The CDR3 nucleotides are TGTGCCAGCAGCTTAGGGTGGGGCGGGGCGAACACCGGGGAGCTGTTTTTT. This encodes CASSLGWGGANTGELFF.

In the case of this clone: The same CDR3 arises from other DNA sequences in this sample as well. This CDR3 reads CASSVQGAAETQYF. CDR3 DNA: TGTGCCAGCAGCGTGCAGGGGGCTGCGGAGACCCAGTACTTC. The gene calls are TRBV9 and TRBJ2-5, with 8 bases lining up with TRBD1. The V gene end was trimmed by 2 bases and the J gene end by 5 bases; junction bases not matched to a gene: 5. Germline loops: CDR1 SGDLS, CDR2 YYNGEE. This CDR3 is 14 amino acids long.

The chain combines TRBV27 with TRBJ2-2; possibly TRBD2 for D (5 bases). Germline V gene data show CDR1 as MNHEY and CDR2 as SMNVEV (reference sequence). The CDR3 loop spans 14 amino acids. The germline V and J ends were trimmed by 5 bases and 5 bases, with 12 bases remaining between them. The CDR3 here is CASSRWEMTGELFF. The CDR3 DNA reads TGTGCCAGCAGTCGATGGGAGATGACCGGGGAGCTGTTTTTT.

V gene TRBV10-3 combines with J gene TRBJ2-7; D is undetermined. Germline values: CDR1 ENHRY, CDR2 SYGVKD. CDR3 length: 13 amino acids. The ends were cut back, 1 base at V and 8 bases at J, with 12 bases in the middle. For the CDR3, the DNA is TGTGCCATCAGTGAGTTAGTGAATAAGAAGCAGTACTTC. This gives the protein CAISELVNKKQYF.

J is TRBJ2-3 and V is TRBV5-4, with 8 positions matching TRBD2. The CDR3 totals 15 residues. Trimming cost V 3 bases and J 6 bases; bases outside gene matches: 9. In germline, CDR1 is SGHNT, CDR2 YYREEE (reference sequence). In DNA form, the CDR3 reads TGTGCCAGCAGCTCACAGAGCGGGAGTAAGGATACGCAGTATTTT. Translation: CASSSQSGSKDTQYF. The entire variable domain, with the rest obtained from reference TRBV5-4 and TRBJ2-3, is as follows: ETGVTQSPTHLIKTRGQQVTLRCSSQSGHNTVSWYQQALGQGPQFIFQYYREEENGRGNFPPRFSGLQFPNYSSELNVNALELDDSALYLCASSSQSGSKDTQYFGPGTRLTVL.

This clone is a singleton in its sample. The J gene is TRBJ2-3, the V gene TRBV2, with TRBD2 identical over 11 bases. The CDR3 sequence is 14 residues long. V shed 5 bases, J shed 3 bases, and the junction held 1 base outside the gene matches. Germline CDR1 and CDR2: SNHLY and FYNNEI. In DNA, the CDR3 is TGTGCCAGCAGTCGGACTAGCGGGACAGATACGCAGTATTTT. It translates to CASSRTSGTDTQYF.

The chain couples TRBV9 to TRBJ1-1; maybe TRBD1 (5 bases). The germline V gene has CDR1 SGDLS and CDR2 YYNGEE. Between the trimmed V and J ends, which lost 2 bases and 0 bases, there was a span of 8 bases. The CDR3 totals 14 residues. The CDR3 coding sequence is TGTGCCAGCAGCGTGACAGTCATGAACACTGAAGCTTTCTTT. Its translation is CASSVTVMNTEAFF.

The V call is TRBV14, the J call TRBJ1-1; D is undetermined. The CDR3 length is 14 residues. Germline CDR1 reads SGHDN; CDR2 reads FVKESK. Trimming removed 4 bases from V and 2 bases from J, with 11 bases in between. CDR3 DNA: TGTGCCAGCAGCCTAAAGAGCCTAAACACTGAAGCTTTCTTT. This gives the protein CASSLKSLNTEAFF.

The chain uses TRBV28 and TRBJ2-5; TRBD2 might be the D (5 bases). This CDR3 comprises 13 residues. The germline V gene has CDR1 MDHEN and CDR2 SYDVKM. V lost 2 bases and J lost 5, with 9 bases in between. This chain's CDR3 is CASSLVRGETQYF. CDR3 nucleotide sequence: TGTGCCAGCAGTTTAGTCCGAGGGGAGACCCAGTACTTC.

CDR3 amino acids: CASSIAGTDTQYF. For the CDR3, the DNA is TGTGCCAGTAGTATCGCAGGGACAGATACGCAGTATTTT. The gene calls are TRBV19 and TRBJ2-3; a possible D gene is TRBD1 (5 bases). The CDR3 sequence is 13 residues long. The V end was cut by 3 bases, the J end by 3 bases, with 7 bases between. Germline assignment: CDR1 LNHDA and CDR2 SQIVND (reference sequence).

The chain combines TRBV7-3 with TRBJ2-3, with 7 positions matching TRBD2. Germline assignment: CDR1 SGHTA and CDR2 FQGTGA. The CDR3 loop spans 16 amino acids. After removal of 5 bases from V and 2 bases from J, the junction contained 10 bases not matched to a gene. The CDR3 nucleotides are TGTGCCAGCAGCGCAGGAGTAGCGGGCCTCACAGATACGCAGTATTTT. The encoded protein is CASSAGVAGLTDTQYF.

The CDR3 protein is CASSPRTGHSNQPQHF. The CDR3 DNA reads as TGTGCCAGCAGCCCAAGGACAGGGCATAGCAATCAGCCCCAGCATTTT. This rearrangement joins TRBV7-3 to TRBJ1-5, with TRBD1 matching over 8 bases. The CDR3 sequence is 16 residues long. J gave up 0 bases and V 5 bases, and 6 bases lay outside the gene matches. Germline CDR1 and CDR2: SGHTA and FQGTGA.

The chain employs TRBV14 and TRBJ1-4; 9 bases are a match to TRBD1. J was trimmed by 6 bases and V by 0 bases; bases with no gene match: 11. There are 18 residues in the CDR3. Germline CDR1 SGHDN, CDR2 FVKESK. CDR3 region: CASSQDGRNRGRDEKLFF. DNA for the CDR3: TGTGCCAGCAGCCAAGATGGGCGGAACAGGGGGCGCGATGAAAAACTGTTTTTT.

The rearrangement uses TRBV6-5 and TRBJ1-2, with TRBD1 identical over 7 bases. Germline CDR1 and CDR2: MNHEY and SVGAGI. Trimming took 5 bases from V and 6 from J; bases not matched to a gene: 9. The CDR3 has 14 residues. The DNA of the CDR3 is TGTGCCAGCAGTCCCACGACAGGGCCGGATGGCTACACCTTC. Translation: CASSPTTGPDGYTF.

The V call is TRBV7-2, the J call TRBJ2-7; possible D gene TRBD1, 6 bases. This CDR3 has 14 amino acids. V was cut by 3 bases and J by 0 bases, with 9 bases left in between. CDR1 and CDR2 (germline): SGHTA, FQGNSA. The CDR3 protein is CASSFIQGSYEQYF. As DNA, the CDR3 is TGTGCCAGCAGCTTTATACAGGGCTCCTACGAGCAGTACTTC.

The chain is built from TRBV7-9 and TRBJ1-3; D gene uncertain. Germline-derived CDR1 and CDR2 are SEHNR and FQNEAQ (reference sequence). CDR3 length equals 15 residues. Trimming took off 4 bases at V and 0 bases at J, with 10 bases between the two ends. This CDR3 reads CASSSPGGSGNTIYF. In nucleotides, the CDR3 is TGTGCCAGCAGCTCCCCCGGCGGCTCTGGAAACACCATATATTTT. Complete variable domain (other parts from reference TRBV7-9 and TRBJ1-3): DTGVSQNPRHKITKRGQNVTFRCDPISEHNRLYWYRQTLGQGPEFLTYFQNEAQLEKSRLLSDRFSAERPKGSFSTLEIQRTEQGDSAMYLCASSSPGGSGNTIYFGEGSWLTVV.